This T cell receptor (beta chain) was captured in a study of neurological immune-mediated disorders. The table lists this clonotype with many counts. The antigen remains undetermined. Findings of the study overall: The greatest degree of TCR clonal expansion was observed in HTLV-1-associated myelopathy, with the lowest in multiple sclerosis, below that of healthy controls.

V lost 4 bases and J lost 5, with 17 bases in between. The V gene's germline CDR1 is SQVTM and CDR2 ANQGSEA. The length of the CDR3 is 14 residues. Time point denoted: longitudinal time-point 1 (baseline). A total of 2 million PBMCs stored at -80 degrees C provided the unsorted libraries. The cDNA was generated through 5'RACE incorporating 10-nucleotide random UMIs. MiXCR, applied by TCRdb to the 5' RACE reads, yields one record per CDR3 protein. The table lists some 71,000 distinct CDR3 sequences, about 9.4% of them singletons. The gene calls are TRBV29-1 and TRBJ2-5; tentatively, D is TRBD1 or TRBD2 (6 bases each). This TCR derives from a young man in good health. The sample consisted of PBMCs. The CDR3 loop reads CSVGGAFPGETQYF. The CDR3 bases are TGCAGCGTTGGGGGGGCTTTCCCTGGGGAGACCCAGTACTTC.